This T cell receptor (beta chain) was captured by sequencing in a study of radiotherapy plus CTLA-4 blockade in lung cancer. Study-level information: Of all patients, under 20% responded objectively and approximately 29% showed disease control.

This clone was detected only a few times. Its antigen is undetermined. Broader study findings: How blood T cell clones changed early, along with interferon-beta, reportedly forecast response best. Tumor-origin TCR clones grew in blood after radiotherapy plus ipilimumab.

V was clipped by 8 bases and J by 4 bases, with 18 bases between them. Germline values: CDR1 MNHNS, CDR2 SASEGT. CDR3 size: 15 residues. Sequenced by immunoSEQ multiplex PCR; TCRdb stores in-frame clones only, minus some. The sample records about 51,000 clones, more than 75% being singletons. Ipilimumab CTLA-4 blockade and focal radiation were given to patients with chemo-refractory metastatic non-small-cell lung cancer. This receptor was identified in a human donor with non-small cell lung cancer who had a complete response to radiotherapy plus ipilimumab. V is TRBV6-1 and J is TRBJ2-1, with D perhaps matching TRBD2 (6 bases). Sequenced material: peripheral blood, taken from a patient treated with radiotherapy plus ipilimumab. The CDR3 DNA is TGTGCCAGCTCTTCCCGGGACGGGAGTTACAATGAGCAGTTCTTC. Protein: CASSSRDGSYNEQFF.